The 25 T cell receptor beta chains in this list originate from one sample, sequenced in a study of blood T cell repertoires in COVID-19. Sequencing was performed with immunoSEQ multiplex PCR; in TCRdb, only in-frame clones are kept and a portion is missing. The sample has approximately 100,000 clones, around 85% seen once; the top ten hold more than 1.5%. Sequencing was performed on peripheral blood. The receptors come from an older woman with active or convalescent COVID-19.

J is TRBJ1-1 and V is TRBV11-2, with TRBD1 as a possible D gene (6 bases). The V end lost 5 bases, the J end lost 7 bases, and 14 bases lay between the germline ends. The CDR3 has 13 amino acids. Germline CDR1 SGHAT, CDR2 FQNNGV. CDR3 DNA: TGTGCCAGCAGCCTCGTGGGGGCGGGTGAAGCTTTCTTT. Its protein product is CASSLVGAGEAFF.

J is TRBJ2-1 and V is TRBV4-3; 15 nucleotides agree with TRBD2. V gave up 4 bases and J gave up 12 bases; unmatched junction bases: 13. This CDR3 has 17 amino acids. Germline V gives CDR1 LGHNA, CDR2 YSLEER. This chain's CDR3 is CASSPAGLAGGPGRQFF. The DNA for the CDR3 is TGCGCCAGCAGCCCCGCAGGACTAGCGGGGGGGCCGGGAAGGCAGTTCTTC.

The chain combines TRBV11-3 with TRBJ1-1; TRBD1 matches 8 bases. The germline CDR1 and CDR2 sequences are SGHNT and YENEEA. V shed 5 bases, J shed 5 bases, and the junction held 7 bases outside the gene matches. This CDR3 contains 14 residues. The CDR3 sequence is CASSQGAQWTEAFF. CDR3 nucleotide sequence: TGTGCCAGCAGCCAGGGGGCGCAGTGGACTGAAGCTTTCTTT.

V is TRBV19 and J is TRBJ2-1, with TRBD2 matching 10 bases. V lost 3 bases, J lost 7 bases, and 6 bases stayed unmatched. Germline lookup yields CDR1 LNHDA and CDR2 SQIVND (reference sequence). There are 15 residues in the CDR3. In nucleotides, the CDR3 is TGTGCCAGTAGTATTGGTAGCGGGGGGTCGAATGAGCAGTTCTTC. It specifies CASSIGSGGSNEQFF. The full variable domain, completed using reference TRBV19 and TRBJ2-1, is DGGITQSPKYLFRKEGQNVTLSCEQNLNHDAMYWYRQDPGQGLRLIYYSQIVNDFQKGDIAEGYSVSREKKESFPLTVTSAQKNPTAFYLCASSIGSGGSNEQFFGPGTRLTVL.

This chain links TRBV27 with TRBJ1-2; TRBD1 might be the D (6 bases). V was pared by 0 bases and J by 6 bases, with 14 bases between. The germline V gene has CDR1 MNHEY and CDR2 SMNVEV (reference sequence). The CDR3 has 15 residues. CDR3 sequence reads: CASSLSYRVFNGYTF. CDR3 in DNA: TGTGCCAGCAGTTTATCATACAGGGTTTTCAATGGCTACACCTTC.

The chain is built from TRBV29-1 and TRBJ2-7, with 8 bases fitting TRBD2. Germline CDR1 is SQVTM and CDR2 is ANQGSEA. With 0 bases clipped from V and 5 bases from J, the junction kept 6 bases outside the gene matches. This CDR3 comprises 14 residues. This CDR3 is CSVEDGGGRNEQYF. CDR3 in DNA: TGCAGCGTTGAAGATGGCGGGGGGCGGAACGAGCAGTACTTC.

The chain joins TRBV7-2 to TRBJ2-1, with 8 positions matching TRBD2. The CDR3 has 15 residues. Germline loops: CDR1 SGHTA, CDR2 FQGNSA. V shed 2 bases, J shed 5 bases, and the junction held 5 bases outside the gene matches. The CDR3 loop reads CASSLSAGVNNEQFF. CDR3 DNA: TGTGCCAGCAGCTTATCAGCGGGAGTAAACAATGAGCAGTTCTTC.

V is TRBV5-6 and J is TRBJ1-3; D not certain. From germline, CDR1 is SGHDT and CDR2 YYEEEE. The CDR3 spans 16 residues. With 0 bases removed from V and 0 bases from J, the gap between germline ends came to 10 bases. The CDR3 DNA is TGTGCCAGCAGCTTGGTGGGCAGCACCTCTGGAAACACCATATATTTT. It yields the protein CASSLVGSTSGNTIYF.

The J gene is TRBJ2-5, the V gene TRBV27; possibly TRBD2 for D (6 bases). Germline CDR1 and CDR2: MNHEY and SMNVEV (reference sequence). The CDR3 has 14 residues. V shed 10 bases and J shed 1 base, with 16 bases lying between them. As DNA, the CDR3 is TGTGCCATCGATATTGGGGGGACCCAAGAGACCCAGTACTTC. It encodes CAIDIGGTQETQYF.

The rearrangement uses TRBV11-1 and TRBJ1-6; 7 nucleotides match TRBD1. The V gene end was trimmed by 5 bases and the J gene end by 13 bases; junction bases not matched to a gene: 11. Germline assignment: CDR1 SGHAT and CDR2 FQDESV (reference sequence). The length of the CDR3 is 14 residues. The CDR3, as DNA: TGTGCCAGCAGCACTGACAGGGTCGGTTCCCCCCTCCACTTT. Its translation is CASSTDRVGSPLHF.

The V call is TRBV19, the J call TRBJ1-3; D call uncertain. Trimming left V 3 bases short and J 3 bases short, with 9 bases between. This CDR3 is 14 amino acids long. Germline assignment: CDR1 LNHDA and CDR2 SQIVND (reference sequence). The CDR3 nucleotides are TGTGCCAGTAGTATTGGAGGGTTTGGAAACACCATATATTTT. Translation: CASSIGGFGNTIYF.

V gene TRBV5-6 combines with J gene TRBJ2-2; the match to TRBD1 covers 7 bases. J was trimmed by 3 bases and V by 4 bases; bases with no gene match: 9. The CDR3 consists of 16 residues. CDR1 is SGHDT and CDR2 is YYEEEE in the germline V gene. The CDR3, as DNA: TGTGCCAGCAGCCTAATCGGACAGGACCACACCGGGGAGCTGTTTTTT. Encoded protein: CASSLIGQDHTGELFF.

The genes are TRBV6-4 and TRBJ2-3; 11 bases are shared with TRBD2. Trimming took 2 bases from V and 2 from J; bases not matched to a gene: 15. Germline CDR1 is MRHNA and CDR2 is SNTAGT. The CDR3 covers 20 residues. CDR3 in amino acids: CASSDPTIPLAGGPTDTQYF. The CDR3 nucleotides are TGTGCCAGCAGTGACCCGACGATCCCCTTAGCGGGAGGGCCCACAGATACGCAGTATTTT.

This clone has a handful of counts. V gene TRBV7-6 combines with J gene TRBJ1-6; 7 positions match TRBD1. The V segment lost 5 bases and the J segment 7 bases; nucleotides outside the gene matches: 11. Looked up from germline, CDR1 is SGHVS and CDR2 is FNYEAQ. The CDR3 spans 16 residues. Here the CDR3 reads CASSKSRGSGNSPLHF. CDR3 nucleotide sequence: TGTGCCAGCAGCAAGAGCAGGGGGTCGGGAAATTCACCCCTCCACTTT.

The rearrangement uses TRBV7-2 and TRBJ2-1; 7 bases fit TRBD2. The V gene's germline CDR1 is SGHTA and CDR2 FQGNSA. V lost 1 base to trimming and J lost 6 bases; unmatched junction nucleotides: 3. CDR3 length: 14 residues. The CDR3 region has the DNA TGTGCCAGCAGCTTAGGCGGGAGAGCCAATGAGCAGTTCTTC. Residues: CASSLGGRANEQFF.

The chain couples TRBV19 to TRBJ1-2; 9 bases align to TRBD1. This CDR3 region has 13 residues. J gave up 8 bases and V 7 bases, and 8 bases lay outside the gene matches. Germline V gene data show CDR1 as LNHDA and CDR2 as SQIVND (reference sequence). The CDR3 DNA is TGTGCCAGTAAGCCCGGACAGGGGTACGGCTACACCTTC. Translating it yields CASKPGQGYGYTF.

The rearrangement uses TRBV9 and TRBJ1-3, with D possibly TRBD1 on 5 matching bases. V lost 3 bases to trimming and J lost 0 bases, with 13 bases between them. The CDR3 loop spans 16 amino acids. The V gene's germline CDR1 is SGDLS and CDR2 YYNGEE. The CDR3 bases are TGTGCCAGCAGCGAGGGAGGGGTTAACTCTGGAAACACCATATATTTT. This gives the protein CASSEGGVNSGNTIYF.

The chain couples TRBV10-3 to TRBJ2-5, with 10 positions matching TRBD1. The V gene end was trimmed by 8 bases and the J gene end by 4 bases; junction bases not matched to a gene: 10. CDR3 size: 15 residues. The germline gives CDR1 ENHRY, CDR2 SYGVKD. The CDR3 is CAIAPGTGEGETQYF. The CDR3 coding sequence is TGTGCCATCGCGCCGGGGACAGGGGAAGGAGAGACCCAGTACTTC.

This clone showed up just once. This chain uses TRBV6-2 or TRBV6-3 with TRBJ1-2; D is unclear. V lost 5 bases to trimming and J lost 2 bases, with 12 bases between them. CDR1 and CDR2 (germline): MNHEY, SVGEGT. This CDR3 spans 14 amino acids. As DNA, the CDR3 is TGTGCCAGCAGTCTCGGGATTTACAACTATGGCTACACCTTC. It specifies CASSLGIYNYGYTF.

The chain is built from TRBV24-1 and TRBJ1-2; tentatively, D is TRBD1 (6 bases). The CDR3 contains 17 residues. Trimming shortened V by 2 bases and J by 4 bases, and 19 bases separated the two germline ends. Germline-derived CDR1 and CDR2 are KGHDR and SFDVKD. The CDR3 DNA reads TGTGCCACCAGTGATTCCTCCAGAGGGGGGGGAGGCTATGGCTACACCTTC. Translating it yields CATSDSSRGGGGYGYTF.

The CDR3 coding sequence is TGTGCCAGTAGTATATCACAGGCGCAGCTTAGCAATCAGCCCCAGCATTTT. Translated: CASSISQAQLSNQPQHF. The V call is TRBV19, the J call TRBJ1-5; TRBD1 might be the D (5 bases). The CDR3 has 17 amino acids. Germline CDR1 reads LNHDA; CDR2 reads SQIVND (reference sequence). The ends were cut back, 2 bases at V and 0 bases at J, with 14 bases in the middle.

The chain links TRBV4-1 to TRBJ2-1; no definite D call. The CDR3 loop spans 14 amino acids. V lost 0 bases and J lost 9, with 12 bases in between. Per the germline V gene, CDR1 is MGHRA and CDR2 is YSYEKL. CDR3 in amino acids: CASSQDPTGREQFF. CDR3 coding DNA: TGCGCCAGCAGCCAAGATCCCACGGGTCGTGAGCAGTTCTTC.

This clone was observed a single time. This chain links TRBV7-9 with TRBJ2-1; D may be TRBD1 (6 bases). The ends were cut back, 5 bases at V and 3 bases at J, with 14 bases in the middle. Germline assignment: CDR1 SEHNR and CDR2 FQNEAQ (reference sequence). The CDR3 sequence is 15 residues long. The CDR3 reads CASSGRGPVYNEQFF. The CDR3 DNA follows: TGTGCCAGCAGCGGCAGGGGTCCCGTCTACAATGAGCAGTTCTTC.

The V and J genes are TRBV2 and TRBJ1-2, with D perhaps TRBD1 (6 bases). V lost 1 base to trimming and J lost 1 base, with 7 bases between them. In germline, CDR1 is SNHLY, CDR2 FYNNEI. The CDR3 loop spans 14 amino acids. The CDR3 coding sequence is TGTGCCAGCAGTGAAGTACAGGGTAACTATGGCTACACCTTC. Amino acid sequence: CASSEVQGNYGYTF.

The chain has TRBV30 and TRBJ2-7; tentatively, D is TRBD2 (5 bases). The CDR3 loop spans 14 amino acids. The germline V gene encodes CDR1 GTSNPN and CDR2 SVGIG (reference sequence). The V end was cut by 3 bases, the J end by 3 bases, with 15 bases between. This CDR3 is CAWSGVERYYEQYF. The CDR3 DNA sequence: TGTGCCTGGAGCGGCGTCGAGCGGTACTACGAGCAGTACTTC.